This TCR beta chain emerged from a study of PD-1 blockade in mismatch repair-deficient tumors. Study background: Patients had about a dozen mismatch repair-deficient cancer types, all previously treated and progressing. Study conclusions and caveats: All three positive peptides came from frameshift mutations, yielding 142 blood TCRs.

Time point denoted: approximately eleven-day in vitro stimulation with candidate neoantigen peptide 7. Each of about seven ELISpot-reactive candidate peptides was used for roughly 11-day stimulation. A no-peptide control culture served as baseline for clone fold changes. The repertoire was sequenced with immunoSEQ multiplex PCR; TCRdb's copy has only in-frame clones and lacks some. The data hold several thousand clones, with 88% observed a single time. J lost 7 bases, V lost 7 bases, and 7 bases had no gene match. Germline lookup yields CDR1 MNHEY and CDR2 SMNVEV (reference sequence). The CDR3 is made up of 14 amino acids. A remark on this clone: As yet, its antigen is unknown.

The chain links TRBV27 to TRBJ1-2; 12 bases line up with TRBD1. This receptor was identified in an adult with mismatch repair-deficient cancer. Sequenced here: cells cultured in vitro, sampled from a patient treated with pembrolizumab. The CDR3 sequence is CASKRGQGARGYTF. The CDR3 nucleotides are TGTGCCAGCAAGCGGGGACAGGGGGCGCGTGGCTACACCTTC.